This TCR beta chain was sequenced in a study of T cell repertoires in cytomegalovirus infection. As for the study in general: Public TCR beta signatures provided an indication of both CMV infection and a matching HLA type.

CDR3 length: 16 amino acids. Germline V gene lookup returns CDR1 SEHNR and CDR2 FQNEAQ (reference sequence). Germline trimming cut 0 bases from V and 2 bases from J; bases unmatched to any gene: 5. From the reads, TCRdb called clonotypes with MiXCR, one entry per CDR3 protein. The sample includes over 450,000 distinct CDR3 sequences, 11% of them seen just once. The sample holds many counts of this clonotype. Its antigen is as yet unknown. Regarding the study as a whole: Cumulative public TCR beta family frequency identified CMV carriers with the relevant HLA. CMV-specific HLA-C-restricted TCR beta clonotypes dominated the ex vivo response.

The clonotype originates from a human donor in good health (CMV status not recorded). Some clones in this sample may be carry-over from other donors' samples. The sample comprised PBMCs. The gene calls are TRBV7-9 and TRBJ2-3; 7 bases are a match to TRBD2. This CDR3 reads CASSLAASGNTDTQYF. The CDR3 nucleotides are TGTGCCAGCAGCTTAGCGGCTAGCGGAAACACAGATACGCAGTATTTT.